Listed here are 16 T cell receptor beta chains from one sample, sequenced in a study of vaccination effects on CD4 cells after COVID-19. Antigen-specific CD4+ T cells were expanded with viral peptide pools in the ViraFEST assay before sequencing. Culture lasted about 11 days before CD4+ T cell isolation. Vaccine recipients had no previous SARS-CoV-2 infection; their nucleocapsid antibodies were negative. Assay used: immunoSEQ multiplex PCR; TCRdb lists only in-frame clones, some missing. The data contain approximately 44,000 clones, 55% to 75% of them seen just once; the ten biggest clones take up 26%. These receptors have no identified antigens. The material was CD4+ T cells from PBMCs cultured with HCoV-OC43 spike peptides, obtained before COVID-19 vaccination. Subset noted: HCoV-OC43 spike overlapping peptide pool stimulation. The receptors here all came from a human donor who received a COVID-19 vaccine.

The rearrangement joins TRBV27 to TRBJ1-1; D not certain. V was pared by 3 bases and J by 1 base, with 6 bases between. The CDR3 is 13 amino acids. The germline V gene encodes CDR1 MNHEY and CDR2 SMNVEV (reference sequence). DNA of the CDR3: TGTGCCAGCAGTTTCAGATCGAACACTGAAGCTTTCTTT. Protein: CASSFRSNTEAFF.

V gene TRBV5-1 combines with J gene TRBJ1-2, with a weak D call TRBD1 (5 bases). Trimming took 4 bases from V and 8 from J, leaving 15 bases between them. Germline V gene lookup returns CDR1 SGHRS and CDR2 YFSETQ. CDR3 length: 13 amino acids. The CDR3: CASSTDQGHGYTF. DNA for the CDR3: TGCGCCAGCAGCACGGACCAGGGCCACGGCTACACCTTC.

This chain joins TRBV30 and TRBJ2-2, with 10 bases aligning to TRBD2. Germline V gives CDR1 GTSNPN, CDR2 SVGIG (reference sequence). The CDR3 loop spans 14 amino acids. J was trimmed by 3 bases and V by 5 bases; bases with no gene match: 3. CDR3 DNA sequence: TGTGCCTGGGCCGGGACTAGCGACACCGGGGAGCTGTTTTTT. Translated, it gives CAWAGTSDTGELFF.

The chain carries TRBV3-1 (or the pseudogene TRBV3-2) and TRBJ2-7; D may correspond to TRBD1 or TRBD2 (5 bases each). V was shortened by 2 bases and J by 0 bases, with 11 bases between the two germline ends. The CDR3 sequence is 15 residues long. Germline V gives CDR1 LGHDT, CDR2 YNNKEL (reference sequence). CDR3 protein: CASSQLGTYSYEQYF. CDR3 in DNA: TGTGCCAGCAGCCAACTCGGGACGTACTCCTACGAGCAGTACTTC.

The table lists this clone with a few counts. The chain carries TRBV18 and TRBJ1-1; D is ambiguous. V was pared by 3 bases and J by 1 base, with 9 bases between. The germline V gene has CDR1 KGHSH and CDR2 LQKENI. The CDR3 is made up of 14 amino acids. The CDR3 coding sequence is TGTGCCAGCTCACCTTCGCAGCAGAACACTGAAGCTTTCTTT. This codes for CASSPSQQNTEAFF.

The rearrangement links TRBV10-3 to TRBJ1-5, with a weak D call TRBD1 (5 bases). Trimming pared 3 bases from V and 3 bases from J, leaving 9 bases between. The CDR3 consists of 14 residues. The V gene's germline CDR1 is ENHRY and CDR2 SYGVKD. CDR3: CAISESGNNQPQHF. The CDR3 bases are TGTGCCATCAGTGAATCAGGGAACAATCAGCCCCAGCATTTT.

This clone was seen only a few times. The CDR3 reads CATGGGTSGTEAFF. DNA for the CDR3: TGCGCCACCGGGGGGGGGACCTCCGGTACTGAAGCTTTCTTT. The chain carries TRBV5-1 and TRBJ1-1; the D gene is possibly TRBD1 (5 bases). V was clipped by 9 bases and J by 5 bases, with 20 bases between them. The length of the CDR3 is 14 residues. Germline V gene sequence: CDR1 SGHRS, CDR2 YFSETQ. Using reference TRBV5-1 and TRBJ1-1 for the parts outside the CDR3, the full variable domain is KAGVTQTPRYLIKTRGQQVTLSCSPISGHRSVSWYQQTPGQGLQFLFEYFSETQRNKGNFPGRFSGRQFSNSRSEMNVSTLELGDSALYLCATGGGTSGTEAFFGQGTRLTVV.

The chain has TRBV7-2 and TRBJ2-1; D is unclear. The germline V gene has CDR1 SGHTA and CDR2 FQGNSA. V gave up 0 bases and J gave up 6 bases, with 6 bases separating them. This CDR3 has 13 residues. The CDR3 reads CASSLAFSNEQFF. In nucleotides, the CDR3 is TGTGCCAGCAGCTTAGCTTTTAGCAATGAGCAGTTCTTC.

The genes are TRBV5-6 and TRBJ2-6; possible D gene TRBD1, 6 bases. Germline values: CDR1 SGHDT, CDR2 YYEEEE. Trimming left V 3 bases short and J 1 base short, with 11 bases between. The CDR3 is made up of 16 amino acids. The CDR3 DNA sequence: TGTGCCAGCAGCTACGTACAGGGATCTGGGGCCAACGTCCTGACTTTC. Its protein is CASSYVQGSGANVLTF. Based on the CDR3 plus reference TRBV5-6 and TRBJ2-6, the full variable domain is DAGVTQSPTHLIKTRGQQVTLRCSPKSGHDTVSWYQQALGQGPQFIFQYYEEEERQRGNFPDRFSGHQFPNYSSELNVNALLLGDSALYLCASSYVQGSGANVLTFGAGSRLTVL.

This clone was seen more than once but under ten times. The V gene is TRBV6-5, the J gene TRBJ2-7; D unclear. Germline-derived CDR1 and CDR2 are MNHEY and SVGAGI. The ends were cut back, 6 bases at V and 0 bases at J, with 12 bases in the middle. The CDR3 is 14 amino acids. The CDR3 here is CASRLDQSSYEQYF. CDR3 sequence (DNA): TGTGCCAGCAGATTGGATCAAAGCTCCTACGAGCAGTACTTC.

The chain carries TRBV6-1 and TRBJ2-1; TRBD2 agrees at 9 bases. The CDR3 runs to 18 residues. The junction had 18 bases not matched to a gene; V was cut back by 2 bases and J by 10 bases. Per the germline V gene, CDR1 is MNHNS and CDR2 is SASEGT. The CDR3 DNA sequence: TGTGCCAGCAGTGAACCCCGGGGGAGCGGGGGGCCCACCCTGGAGCAGTTCTTC. Translation gives CASSEPRGSGGPTLEQFF.

V and J are TRBV7-3 and TRBJ2-3; possible D gene TRBD2, 5 bases. CDR1 is SGHTA and CDR2 is FQGTGA in the germline V gene. The CDR3 totals 13 residues. Trimming removed 5 bases from V and 4 bases from J, with 10 bases in between. CDR3 protein: CASSPRGADTQYF. The CDR3 DNA sequence: TGTGCCAGCAGCCCTCGGGGAGCAGATACGCAGTATTTT. Complete variable domain (other parts from reference TRBV7-3 and TRBJ2-3): GAGVSQTPSNKVTEKGKYVELRCDPISGHTALYWYRQSLGQGPEFLIYFQGTGAADDSGLPNDRFFAVRPEGSVSTLKIQRTERGDSAVYLCASSPRGADTQYFGPGTRLTVL.

The chain links TRBV20-1 to TRBJ1-2; D perhaps matches TRBD1 (5 bases). With 0 bases removed from V and 8 bases from J, the gap between germline ends came to 7 bases. Germline values: CDR1 DFQATT, CDR2 SNEGSKA (reference sequence). The CDR3 totals 11 residues. Here the CDR3 reads CSAREGEGYTF. The CDR3 DNA is TGCAGTGCTAGAGAAGGGGAAGGCTACACCTTC.

CDR3 amino acids: CASSSPAGTGYSYEQYF. CDR3 nucleotide sequence: TGTGCCAGCAGTTCCCCGGCCGGGACAGGCTACTCATACGAGCAGTACTTC. The chain couples TRBV28 to TRBJ2-7; 8 bases align to TRBD1. Trimming took 4 bases from V and 4 from J; bases not matched to a gene: 15. Germline V gene lookup returns CDR1 MDHEN and CDR2 SYDVKM. The CDR3 is 17 amino acids.

This clone came up once. The chain joins TRBV7-8 to TRBJ1-2, with a weak D call TRBD1 (5 bases). Germline V gene sequence: CDR1 SGHVS, CDR2 FQNEAQ. This CDR3 has 15 amino acids. V gave up 1 base and J gave up 4 bases, with 13 bases separating them. CDR3 nucleotides: TGTGCCAGCAGCTTAGGAGAGGGGCGACCCTATGGCTACACCTTC. The encoded protein is CASSLGEGRPYGYTF.

V is TRBV4-1 and J is TRBJ1-1, with 7 bases identical to TRBD1. Germline CDR1 and CDR2: MGHRA and YSYEKL. The CDR3 spans 16 residues. The ends lost 2 bases at V and 1 base at J; junction bases unmatched: 7. The CDR3 DNA is TGCGCCAGCAGCCAACCCCGCCGGGACAGGAACACTGAAGCTTTCTTT. It is translated as CASSQPRRDRNTEAFF.